The TCR beta chain under discussion was sequenced for a study of shared clonotypes between healthy human individuals. From germline, CDR1 is MDHEN and CDR2 SYDVKM. This CDR3 contains 14 residues. V was pared by 5 bases and J by 5 bases, with 15 bases between. In its sample, this clone was seen once. Assay execution took place at the deep level. Sorted-subset replicate PCR reactions were performed with 150 to 200 ng DNA, corresponding to roughly 30,000 T cell genomes. The assay was immunoSEQ multiplex PCR, and TCRdb's table has in-frame clones only and misses some. This sample yields hundreds of thousands of clones, of which less than 98% are seen a single time; about 0.06% belongs to the top ten.

The chain has TRBV28 and TRBJ1-2; D might be TRBD1 (5 bases). The receptor's source is a woman aged 25 to 39 in good health. The sample comprised naive CD4+ T cells sorted from blood. Noted subset: CD45RA+ positively selected. The CDR3 sequence: CASSPQGALYGYTF. CDR3 bases: TGTGCCAGCAGTCCCCAAGGGGCCCTATATGGCTACACCTTC.